The TCR beta chain under discussion was sequenced for a study of cytomegalovirus exposure and HLA in healthy donors. The V gene's germline CDR1 is LNHDA and CDR2 SQIVND (reference sequence). The CDR3 length is 15 residues. Trimming stripped 3 bases from V and 0 bases from J, with 6 bases between. PCR employed 60 Vbeta and 13 Jbeta primers. Produced via immunoSEQ multiplex PCR; TCRdb's table is partial and in-frame only. The profile covers 110,000 or so clones, with 78% appearing a single time and 1.3% taken by the ten largest. What was sequenced was PBMCs. The origin of this receptor is a man aged 25 to 45 in good health and CMV-seronegative. This sequence joins TRBV19 and TRBJ2-6; D is undetermined. Written as DNA, the CDR3 is TGTGCCAGTAGTATCCCCTACTCTGGGGCCAACGTCCTGACTTTC. This codes for CASSIPYSGANVLTF.